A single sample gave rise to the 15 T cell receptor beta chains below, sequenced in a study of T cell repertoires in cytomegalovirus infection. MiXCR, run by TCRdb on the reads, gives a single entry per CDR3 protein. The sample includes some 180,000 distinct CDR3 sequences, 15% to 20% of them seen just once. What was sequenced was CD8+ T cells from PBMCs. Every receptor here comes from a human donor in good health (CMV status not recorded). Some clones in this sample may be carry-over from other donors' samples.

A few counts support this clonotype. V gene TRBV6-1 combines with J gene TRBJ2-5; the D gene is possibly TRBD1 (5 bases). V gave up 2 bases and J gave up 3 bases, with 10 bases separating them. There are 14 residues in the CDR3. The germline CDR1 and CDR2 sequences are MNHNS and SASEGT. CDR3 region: CASSEWTPEETQYF. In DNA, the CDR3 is TGTGCCAGCAGTGAATGGACACCAGAAGAGACCCAGTACTTC.

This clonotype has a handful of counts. The CDR3 DNA sequence: TGTGCCAGCAGTTTAGCGGACAGGATGTGGAACACTGAAGCTTTCTTT. This sequence encodes CASSLADRMWNTEAFF. The gene calls are TRBV12-3 or TRBV12-4 and TRBJ1-1, with 7 nucleotides matching TRBD1. V shed 0 bases, J shed 1 base, and the junction held 5 bases outside the gene matches. This CDR3 comprises 16 residues.

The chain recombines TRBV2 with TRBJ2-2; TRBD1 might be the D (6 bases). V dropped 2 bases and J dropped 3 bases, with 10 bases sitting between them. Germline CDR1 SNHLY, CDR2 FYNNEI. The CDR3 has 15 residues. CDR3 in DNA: TGTGCCAGCAGTGAAATCCAGGGGCACACCGGGGAGCTGTTTTTT. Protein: CASSEIQGHTGELFF.

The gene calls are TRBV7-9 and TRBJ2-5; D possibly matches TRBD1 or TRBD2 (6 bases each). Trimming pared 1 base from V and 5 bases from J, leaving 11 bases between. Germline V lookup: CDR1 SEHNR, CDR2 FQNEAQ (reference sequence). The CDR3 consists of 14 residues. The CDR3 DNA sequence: TGTGCCAGCAGCTTAGGAAGGGGGGAGGAGACCCAGTACTTC. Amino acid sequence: CASSLGRGEETQYF.

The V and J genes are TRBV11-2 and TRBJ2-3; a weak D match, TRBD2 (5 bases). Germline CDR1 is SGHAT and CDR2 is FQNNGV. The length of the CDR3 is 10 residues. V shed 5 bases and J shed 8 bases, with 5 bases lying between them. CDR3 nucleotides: TGTGCCAGCAGCGGGAGTACGCAGTATTTT. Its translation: CASSGSTQYF. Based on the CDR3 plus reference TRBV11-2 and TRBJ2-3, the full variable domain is EAGVAQSPRYKIIEKRQSVAFWCNPISGHATLYWYQQILGQGPKLLIQFQNNGVVDDSQLPKDRFSAERLKGVDSTLKIQPAKLEDSAVYLCASSGSTQYFGPGTRLTVL.

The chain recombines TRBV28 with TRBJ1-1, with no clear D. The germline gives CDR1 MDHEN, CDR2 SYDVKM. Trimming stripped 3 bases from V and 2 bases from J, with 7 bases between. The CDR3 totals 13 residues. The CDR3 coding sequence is TGTGCCAGCAGTTTGGAGGATAACACTGAAGCTTTCTTT. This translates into CASSLEDNTEAFF.

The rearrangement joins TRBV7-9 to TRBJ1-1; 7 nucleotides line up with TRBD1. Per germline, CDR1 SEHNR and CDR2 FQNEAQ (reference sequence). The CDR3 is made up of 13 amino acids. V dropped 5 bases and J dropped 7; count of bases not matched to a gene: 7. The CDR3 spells CASSKPGQLEAFF. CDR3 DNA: TGTGCCAGCAGCAAACCGGGACAGCTTGAAGCTTTCTTT. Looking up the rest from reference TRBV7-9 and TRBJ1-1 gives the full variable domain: DTGVSQNPRHKITKRGQNVTFRCDPISEHNRLYWYRQTLGQGPEFLTYFQNEAQLEKSRLLSDRFSAERPKGSFSTLEIQRTEQGDSAMYLCASSKPGQLEAFFGQGTRLTVV.

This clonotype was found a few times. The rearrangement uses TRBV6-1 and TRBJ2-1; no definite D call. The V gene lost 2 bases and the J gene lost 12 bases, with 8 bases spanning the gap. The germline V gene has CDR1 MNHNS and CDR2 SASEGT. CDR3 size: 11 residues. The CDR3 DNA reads TGTGCCAGCAGTGAAAACCGAGGGCAGTTCTTC. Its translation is CASSENRGQFF.

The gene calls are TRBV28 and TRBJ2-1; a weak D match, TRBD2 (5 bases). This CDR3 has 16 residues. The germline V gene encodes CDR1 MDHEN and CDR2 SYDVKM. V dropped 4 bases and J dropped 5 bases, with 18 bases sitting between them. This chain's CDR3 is CASSSPPREGNNEQFF. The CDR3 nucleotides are TGTGCCAGCAGTTCCCCGCCCCGGGAAGGGAACAATGAGCAGTTCTTC.

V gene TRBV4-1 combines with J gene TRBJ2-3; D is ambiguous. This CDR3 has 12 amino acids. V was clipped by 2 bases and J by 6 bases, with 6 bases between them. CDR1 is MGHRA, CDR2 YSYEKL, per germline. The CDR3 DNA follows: TGCGCCAGCAGCCAATCCGGGGATACGCAGTATTTT. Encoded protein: CASSQSGDTQYF.

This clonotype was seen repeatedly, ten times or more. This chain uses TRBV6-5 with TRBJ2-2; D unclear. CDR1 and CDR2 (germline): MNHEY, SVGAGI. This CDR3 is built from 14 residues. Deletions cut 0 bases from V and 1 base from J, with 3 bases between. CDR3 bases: TGTGCCAGCAGTTACTCGGTGAACACCGGGGAGCTGTTTTTT. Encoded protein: CASSYSVNTGELFF.

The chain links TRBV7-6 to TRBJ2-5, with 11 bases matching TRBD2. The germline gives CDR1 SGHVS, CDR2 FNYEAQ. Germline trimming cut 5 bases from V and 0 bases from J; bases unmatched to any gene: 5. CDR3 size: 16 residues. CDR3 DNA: TGTGCCAGCAGCCCAAGGGGACTAGCGGACCAAGAGACCCAGTACTTC. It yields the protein CASSPRGLADQETQYF.

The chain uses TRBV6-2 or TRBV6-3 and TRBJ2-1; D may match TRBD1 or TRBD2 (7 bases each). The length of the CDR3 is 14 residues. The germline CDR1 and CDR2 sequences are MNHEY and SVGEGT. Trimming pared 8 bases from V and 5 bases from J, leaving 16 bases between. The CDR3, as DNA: TGTGCCAGCTGGGACGGGGGGACAGACAATGAGCAGTTCTTC. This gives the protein CASWDGGTDNEQFF.

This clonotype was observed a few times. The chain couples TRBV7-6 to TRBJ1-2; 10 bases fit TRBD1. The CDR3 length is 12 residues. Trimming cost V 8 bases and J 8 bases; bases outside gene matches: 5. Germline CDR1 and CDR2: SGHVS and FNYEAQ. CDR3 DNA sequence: TGTGCCAGCGGGGACAGGGGACGAGGCTACACCTTC. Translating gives CASGDRGRGYTF.

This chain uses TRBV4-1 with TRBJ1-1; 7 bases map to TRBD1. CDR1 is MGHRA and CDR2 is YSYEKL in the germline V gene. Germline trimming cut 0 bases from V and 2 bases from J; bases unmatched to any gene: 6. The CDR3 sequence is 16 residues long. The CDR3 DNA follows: TGCGCCAGCAGCCAAGATGCGGCAGGGGGTAACACTGAAGCTTTCTTT. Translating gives CASSQDAAGGNTEAFF.